The TCR beta chain described here comes from a study of T cells after posttransplantation cyclophosphamide (dated by TCRdb to 2016 to 2018). Notes on the research overall: T cell repertoire reconstitution was tracked by TRB sequencing after myeloablative bone marrow transplantation in which posttransplantation cyclophosphamide was used as GVHD prophylaxis. Blood from all 35 or so PTCy patients who had 1-year posttransplant specimens underwent TRB sequencing. Antigen receptor sequencing covered samples from 35 to 40 PTCy-treated patients and 16 of their related bone marrow donors. Public TRB sequences were checked against a database of over 3,600 sequences associated with responses to pathogens, tumor antigens, self-antigens and alloantigens. In 3 patients, up to about 3 additional blood samples taken between 2 and 5.2 years after transplant also underwent TRB sequencing, as did pretransplant blood from 4 patients. TRA and TRB clonality were tightly correlated in several samples, so subsequent TCR analyses focused on TRB only. Summary of the overall study and its limitations: At 1-2 months, donor-recipient similarity was low but rose over the first year, and the later blood repertoires were often dominated by donor CD8+ memory clones. Across 45 patients, TRB clonality was highly associated with recipient CMV seropositivity and CMV reactivation, and PTCy diversity was similar to diversity in CNI/methotrexate controls. The TRB repertoires of T cells infiltrating skin or the GI tract showed only limited overlap with the TRB repertoires found in blood.

To count as naive, T cells had to be viable CD3+CD4+ or CD3+CD8+ cells with a CCR7+CD45RA+CD45RO-CD95-CD27+CD28+ profile. On the day of marrow donation, related bone marrow donors gave peripheral blood samples. Peripheral blood and bone marrow mononuclear cells were isolated by Ficoll-Hypaque density centrifugation and cryopreserved. FACS on a FACSAria II was used to sort CD4+ and CD8+ T cells, including the naive and memory subsets. TRB sequencing was run on genomic DNA with either the immunoSEQ assay at survey resolution or the hsTCRB kit. Per the source publication's procedure: Initial read processing used immunoSEQ software, and repertoire analyses used the LymphoSeq R package. For each TRB dataset, clonality was calculated as 1 minus normalized Shannon entropy, and the Gini coefficient was computed as well. To infer phenotypes in unsorted samples, TRB sequences from sorted subsets of the recipient or donor were mapped onto the unsorted samples of the same recipient. TCRdb stores this immuneACCESS table with in-frame sequences only. Part of the clones is absent; in the studies checked, under half of the shortfall reflects unresolved V genes, and no reason is known for the rest. The D gene and trimming were derived from the DNA, and the V and J assignments and clone size from that table. Recorded for this sample are more than 30,000 clones; about nine tenths of them occurred a single time. The ten largest account for 0.24% of the sample.

Comment on this clone: What this receptor recognizes is not known. Qualities for individual bases were not recorded, and no much larger clone is one base off.

Sequenced sample: naive CD4+ T cells sorted from PBMCs. The TCR originated in a woman aged 55-75 years in good health, CMV-negative, and a related stem cell transplant donor.

The nucleotide sequence is TGTGCCACCAGCCGGGACAGCTCCTATAATTCACCCCTCCACTTT. This codes for CATSRDSSYNSPLHF. This chain is built from TRBV15 and TRBJ1-6; 7 bases in the junction line up with TRBD1. V and J are trimmed by 5 bases and 0 bases, and the gene matches miss 1 base of the junction. The germline V gene (reference sequence) provides CDR1 LNHNV and CDR2 YYDKDF. The CDR3 covers 15 residues, taking in both the cysteine and the phenylalanine. Only the CDR3 DNA is retained, 45 bases long and in frame from the first base.